This T cell receptor beta chain was recovered during a study of T cell repertoires in cytomegalovirus infection. In the study overall: Shared public TCR beta signatures pointed to both CMV infection and a matching HLA type. Study-wide points: HLA-C-restricted CMV clonotypes gave the most frequent clonotype in two of eight donors. Individuals carrying CMV plus the relevant HLA were identified by cumulative frequency of public TCR beta families.

The CDR3 has 15 amino acids. The V gene lost 3 bases and the J gene lost 4 bases, with 15 bases spanning the gap. CDR1 and CDR2 from the germline V gene are MNHEY and SMNVEV (reference sequence). In regard to this clonotype: What it binds is not known.

TCRdb processed the reads anew with MiXCR; each CDR3 protein has one entry. The repertoire holds about 360,000 distinct CDR3 sequences, with about a sixth as singletons. The TCR comes from a human donor in good health (CMV status not recorded). Some clones in this sample may be carry-over from other donors' samples. The sample was PBMCs. The V call is TRBV27, the J call TRBJ1-2; D is possibly TRBD1 (6 bases). The CDR3 coding sequence is TGTGCCAGCAGTTTTGGCAGGGGAAGTAGCTATGGCTACACCTTC. Its protein product is CASSFGRGSSYGYTF.